The 30 T cell receptor beta chains below all came from one sample that was sequenced in a study of blood T cell repertoires in COVID-19. Only in-frame clones appear in the TCRdb table, and some are missing; sequencing was by immunoSEQ multiplex PCR. The sample yields 200,000 to 300,000 clones, roughly 91% seen once. Material for sequencing was peripheral blood. Receptor source: a man younger than 40 with COVID-19, enrolled during active disease.

The rearrangement uses TRBV20-1 and TRBJ1-5, with D possibly being TRBD1 (6 bases). Germline CDR1 and CDR2: DFQATT and SNEGSKA (reference sequence). The CDR3 covers 14 residues. V was shortened by 3 bases and J by 1 base, with 10 bases between the two germline ends. The CDR3 DNA reads TGCAGTGCTAGTCAGGGGATGAGCAATCAGCCCCAGCATTTT. Protein: CSASQGMSNQPQHF.

The V call is TRBV6-5, the J call TRBJ1-2, with TRBD1 as a possible D gene (5 bases). Trimming left V 5 bases short and J 7 bases short, with 17 bases between. The CDR3 has 14 amino acids. Per germline, CDR1 MNHEY and CDR2 SVGAGI. The CDR3 DNA follows: TGTGCCAGCAGTCTATATACAGGTTCAGTTGGCTACACCTTC. Residues: CASSLYTGSVGYTF.

J is TRBJ2-2 and V is TRBV5-1; 9 bases are shared with TRBD2. In germline, CDR1 is SGHRS, CDR2 YFSETQ. V was clipped by 2 bases and J by 1 base; unmatched bases: 3. The CDR3 extends over 16 amino acids. The CDR3 spells CASSLLAGENTGELFF. The CDR3 DNA is TGCGCCAGCAGCTTATTAGCGGGAGAGAACACCGGGGAGCTGTTTTTT.

This clone was recorded once. This chain connects TRBV19 to TRBJ1-3; D gene unclear. The CDR3 extends over 15 amino acids. The germline V gene has CDR1 LNHDA and CDR2 SQIVND (reference sequence). Trimming stripped 5 bases from V and 4 bases from J, with 15 bases between. CDR3 loop: CASSAYEGSGNTIYF. The CDR3 region has the DNA TGTGCCAGTAGTGCTTACGAGGGATCCGGAAACACCATATATTTT.

This chain links TRBV2 with TRBJ2-2, with 11 bases matching TRBD1. The CDR3 runs 15 residues. Germline lookup yields CDR1 SNHLY and CDR2 FYNNEI. The trim removed 6 bases at V and 5 bases at J, leaving 5 bases unmatched. The CDR3 bases are TGTGCCAGCAGAGGACAGGGGGCGCGGACCGGGGAGCTGTTTTTT. Translation gives CASRGQGARTGELFF.

The chain links TRBV11-3 to TRBJ2-3; perhaps TRBD2 as D (6 bases). The V end was cut by 3 bases, the J end by 0 bases, with 10 bases between. From germline, CDR1 is SGHNT and CDR2 YENEEA. The CDR3 runs 15 residues. As DNA, the CDR3 is TGTGCCAGCAGCTTCCGGGGGAGGAGCACAGATACGCAGTATTTT. The encoded protein is CASSFRGRSTDTQYF.

V is TRBV5-6 and J is TRBJ2-1, with TRBD2 matching over 10 bases. The CDR3 extends over 16 amino acids. In germline, CDR1 is SGHDT, CDR2 YYEEEE. The V segment lost 2 bases and the J segment 4 bases; nucleotides outside the gene matches: 6. The CDR3 DNA follows: TGTGCCAGCAGCTTATTAAGCGGGGGGGTATACAATGAGCAGTTCTTC. This codes for CASSLLSGGVYNEQFF.

The V call is TRBV5-5, the J call TRBJ1-5, with a tentative D call TRBD1 (5 bases). Germline-derived CDR1 and CDR2 are SGHKS and YYEKEE (reference sequence). The CDR3 runs to 15 residues. Deletions cut 0 bases from V and 3 bases from J, with 10 bases between. The CDR3: CASSLGQGNNQPQHF. The CDR3 region has the DNA TGTGCCAGCAGCTTGGGCCAGGGCAACAATCAGCCCCAGCATTTT.

The chain joins TRBV19 to TRBJ1-5; TRBD1 might be the D (6 bases). Germline CDR1 and CDR2: LNHDA and SQIVND (reference sequence). This CDR3 contains 14 residues. V was trimmed by 3 bases and J by 3 bases, leaving 9 bases between them. CDR3: CASSMNRDNQPQHF. CDR3 nucleotide sequence: TGTGCCAGTAGTATGAACAGGGACAATCAGCCCCAGCATTTT. The whole variable domain, filled in from reference TRBV19 and TRBJ1-5, reads DGGITQSPKYLFRKEGQNVTLSCEQNLNHDAMYWYRQDPGQGLRLIYYSQIVNDFQKGDIAEGYSVSREKKESFPLTVTSAQKNPTAFYLCASSMNRDNQPQHFGDGTRLSIL.

This chain connects TRBV18 to TRBJ1-1; D unresolved. Trimming pared 3 bases from V and 5 bases from J, leaving 13 bases between. The germline gives CDR1 KGHSH, CDR2 LQKENI. The CDR3 consists of 14 residues. In DNA, the CDR3 is TGTGCCAGCTCACCGGAGCAGGCGGGGACTGAAGCTTTCTTT. This codes for CASSPEQAGTEAFF. Full variable domain (outside the CDR3, taken from reference TRBV18 and TRBJ1-1): NAGVMQNPRHLVRRRGQEARLRCSPMKGHSHVYWYRQLPEEGLKFMVYLQKENIIDESGMPKERFSAEFPKEGPSILRIQQVVRGDSAAYFCASSPEQAGTEAFFGQGTRLTVV.

This clone occurred once. The rearrangement uses TRBV5-6 and TRBJ1-1, with D unclear. Germline lookup yields CDR1 SGHDT and CDR2 YYEEEE. Between the trimmed V and J ends, which lost 0 bases and 1 base, there was a span of 13 bases. The CDR3 has 16 amino acids. The CDR3 is CASSLGWRAPNTEAFF. The CDR3 nucleotides are TGTGCCAGCAGCTTGGGGTGGAGGGCTCCGAACACTGAAGCTTTCTTT.

The rearrangement uses TRBV9 and TRBJ2-7; the D gene is possibly TRBD2 (6 bases). This CDR3 contains 15 residues. Deletions cut 4 bases from V and 1 base from J, with 15 bases between. Germline V lookup: CDR1 SGDLS, CDR2 YYNGEE. The CDR3 is CASSPNRGESYEQYF. CDR3 in DNA: TGTGCCAGCAGCCCAAACCGCGGGGAGTCCTACGAGCAGTACTTC.

The chain has TRBV6-8 and TRBJ2-7; D gene unclear. This CDR3 comprises 11 residues. Germline V gene sequence: CDR1 MNHGY, CDR2 SAAAGT. Trimming removed 3 bases from V and 5 bases from J, with 5 bases in between. CDR3 sequence: CASSYPDEQYF. The CDR3 coding sequence is TGTGCCAGCAGTTATCCTGACGAGCAGTACTTC.

The CDR3 protein is CASSPDGRPYEQYF. CDR3 coding DNA: TGCGCCAGCAGTCCGGACGGGAGGCCCTACGAGCAGTACTTC. The rearrangement uses TRBV23-1 and TRBJ2-7, with 7 bases fitting TRBD2. TRBV23-1 is sorted into the ORF group, with uncertain function. V lost 4 bases to trimming and J lost 2 bases; unmatched junction nucleotides: 5. The CDR3 length is 14 residues.

The sample holds a few counts of this clone. This rearrangement joins TRBV30 to TRBJ2-7; tentatively, D is TRBD2 (6 bases). The V gene lost 5 bases and the J gene lost 2 bases, with 16 bases spanning the gap. The CDR3 sequence is 14 residues long. The V gene's germline CDR1 is GTSNPN and CDR2 SVGIG (reference sequence). CDR3: CAWLGLGGTYEQYF. DNA for the CDR3: TGTGCCTGGCTGGGGTTGGGGGGAACCTACGAGCAGTACTTC.

This clone has a handful of counts. The rearrangement links TRBV2 to TRBJ1-5; 8 bases agree with TRBD1. Looked up from germline, CDR1 is SNHLY and CDR2 is FYNNEI. Germline trimming cut 4 bases from V and 6 bases from J; bases unmatched to any gene: 5. The CDR3 has 14 residues. The CDR3 sequence is CASSGFQGAQPQHF. CDR3 sequence (DNA): TGTGCCAGCAGTGGGTTTCAGGGGGCTCAGCCCCAGCATTTT. The entire variable domain, with the rest obtained from reference TRBV2 and TRBJ1-5, is as follows: EPEVTQTPSHQVTQMGQEVILRCVPISNHLYFYWYRQILGQKVEFLVSFYNNEISEKSEIFDDQFSVERPDGSNFTLKIRSTKLEDSAMYFCASSGFQGAQPQHFGDGTRLSIL.

V usage is TRBV21-1 and J usage is TRBJ2-2; whether TRBD1, the table's D call, matches the DNA was not checked. TRBV21-1 is reported as a pseudogene. The length of the CDR3 is 17 residues. This chain's CDR3 is CASSKDGGASDTGELFF. The CDR3 DNA sequence: TGTGCCAGCAGCAAAGATGGTGGGGCCTCGGACACCGGGGAGCTGTTTTTT.

The rearrangement uses TRBV9 and TRBJ2-2, with D uncertain. CDR3 size: 15 residues. The V gene's germline CDR1 is SGDLS and CDR2 YYNGEE. Trimming shortened V by 0 bases and J by 3 bases, and 9 bases separated the two germline ends. DNA of the CDR3: TGTGCCAGCAGCGTAGGGGCAGAGTACACCGGGGAGCTGTTTTTT. It encodes CASSVGAEYTGELFF.

The chain carries TRBV11-2 and TRBJ1-2; D uncertain. Trimming cost V 0 bases and J 4 bases, with 9 bases left between them. Germline loops: CDR1 SGHAT, CDR2 FQNNGV. This CDR3 has 14 amino acids. CDR3 in amino acids: CASSLEQVSYGYTF. CDR3 in DNA: TGTGCCAGCAGCTTAGAGCAGGTTTCCTATGGCTACACCTTC.

This chain connects TRBV4-1 to TRBJ1-5; tentative D call: TRBD1 (5 bases). Trimming pared 1 base from V and 1 base from J, leaving 17 bases between. The CDR3 sequence is 18 residues long. Germline V lookup: CDR1 MGHRA, CDR2 YSYEKL. The CDR3 DNA reads as TGCGCCAGCAGCCAAGGGAGGGTGGGGGGTGGAAGCAATCAGCCCCAGCATTTT. This sequence encodes CASSQGRVGGGSNQPQHF.

The CDR3 DNA is TGTGCTAGTGGTTTACCTCCGGGACTAGCGGGGGGAGGCTCCTACGAGCAGTACTTC. Amino acids: CASGLPPGLAGGGSYEQYF. The V gene is TRBV12-5, the J gene TRBJ2-7, with 15 nucleotides matching TRBD2. The CDR3 consists of 19 residues. With 3 bases clipped from V and 0 bases from J, the junction kept 9 bases outside the gene matches. Germline lookup yields CDR1 LGHNT and CDR2 FRNRAP.

The V and J genes are TRBV7-6 and TRBJ2-2; 8 positions match TRBD1. Germline CDR1 and CDR2: SGHVS and FNYEAQ. V gave up 4 bases and J gave up 1 base; unmatched junction bases: 5. The CDR3 is 16 amino acids. Here the CDR3 reads CASSSRQGLNTGELFF. The CDR3 nucleotides read TGTGCCAGCAGCTCTCGACAGGGGTTGAACACCGGGGAGCTGTTTTTT.

The chain has TRBV6-6 and TRBJ1-1, with a possible D match to TRBD1 (5 bases). Germline CDR1 is MNHNY and CDR2 is SVGAGI (reference sequence). This CDR3 has 14 amino acids. V lost 2 bases and J lost 3, with 10 bases in between. CDR3: CASSYRGDDTEAFF. As DNA, the CDR3 is TGTGCCAGCAGTTACCGGGGGGACGACACTGAAGCTTTCTTT.

This clone was observed a handful of times. The V gene is TRBV24-1, the J gene TRBJ2-7, with D perhaps matching TRBD1 (8 bases). The CDR3 contains 13 residues. The V gene's germline CDR1 is KGHDR and CDR2 SFDVKD. V was pared by 6 bases and J by 7 bases, with 15 bases between. This CDR3 is CATSRGQGGEQYF. CDR3 nucleotides: TGTGCCACCAGTCGCGGACAGGGAGGGGAGCAGTACTTC.

The rearrangement links TRBV5-5 to TRBJ2-1; 8 nucleotides agree with TRBD2. The germline CDR1 and CDR2 sequences are SGHKS and YYEKEE (reference sequence). V lost 2 bases and J lost 8; bases outside the gene matches: 6. The CDR3 loop spans 14 amino acids. The CDR3 loop is CASSFQRGRDEQFF. CDR3 DNA: TGTGCCAGCAGCTTCCAGCGGGGGCGGGATGAGCAGTTCTTC.

The rearrangement uses TRBV4-2 and TRBJ2-7, with D possibly being TRBD2 (5 bases). Trimming took off 0 bases at V and 3 bases at J, with 18 bases between the two ends. In germline, CDR1 is LGHNA, CDR2 YNFKEQ. CDR3 length equals 17 residues. The CDR3 sequence is CASSQDTSLVTFYEQYF. In DNA, the CDR3 is TGTGCCAGCAGCCAAGATACTAGTTTGGTGACTTTCTACGAGCAGTACTTC.

In this sample, this clone turned up once. The chain uses TRBV11-3 and TRBJ2-2; D gene ambiguous. Germline CDR1 and CDR2: SGHNT and YENEEA. The ends were cut back, 5 bases at V and 4 bases at J, with 2 bases in the middle. This CDR3 is built from 11 residues. CDR3 bases: TGTGCCAGCAGCCTCACCGGGGAGCTGTTTTTT. Protein sequence: CASSLTGELFF. The variable domain in full, completed from reference TRBV11-3 and TRBJ2-2, reads EAGVVQSPRYKIIEKKQPVAFWCNPISGHNTLYWYLQNLGQGPELLIRYENEEAVDDSQLPKDRFSAERLKGVDSTLKIQPAELGDSAVYLCASSLTGELFFGEGSRLTVL.

This sequence joins TRBV3-1 (or the pseudogene TRBV3-2) and TRBJ1-5; no clear D. Trimming took 0 bases from V and 6 from J, leaving 6 bases between them. Germline V CDR1 and CDR2: LGHDT, YNNKEL (reference sequence). The CDR3 is 13 residues long. The CDR3 sequence: CASSQDNSQPQHF. Here the CDR3 DNA reads TGTGCCAGCAGCCAAGATAATAGTCAGCCCCAGCATTTT.

This chain connects TRBV5-6 to TRBJ1-1, with TRBD1 identical over 7 bases. In germline, CDR1 is SGHDT, CDR2 YYEEEE. With 3 bases clipped from V and 1 base from J, the junction kept 9 bases outside the gene matches. This CDR3 region has 16 residues. The chain's CDR3 is CASSWNTGARNTEAFF. For the CDR3, the DNA is TGTGCCAGCAGCTGGAATACAGGGGCGAGGAACACTGAAGCTTTCTTT.

This sequence joins TRBV11-2 and TRBJ1-1; the match to TRBD1 covers 8 bases. CDR3 length equals 14 residues. Trimming at V came to 6 bases and at J to 6 bases, leaving 9 bases not matched to a gene. Per the germline V gene, CDR1 is SGHAT and CDR2 is FQNNGV. CDR3 amino acids: CASRLRQGWAEAFF. In DNA form, the CDR3 reads TGTGCCAGCAGACTTCGACAGGGGTGGGCTGAAGCTTTCTTT.